This entry lists 14 T cell receptor beta chains sequenced from one sample in a study of shared clonotypes between healthy human individuals. TCRdb's table, derived via immunoSEQ multiplex PCR, lists solely in-frame clones and lacks some. The sample has fewer than 800,000 clones; approximately 90% are singletons. As defined, naive CD8 cells were CD45RO-negative and positively selected for CCR7, with terminally differentiated effector memory CD45RA+ cells excluded. The source material was naive CD8+ T cells sorted from blood. The receptor set was obtained from a man in his thirties or forties in good health.

With respect to this clone: The same CDR3 arises from other DNA sequences in this sample as well. The chain combines TRBV27 with TRBJ2-5; weak D call: TRBD1 (5 bases). The germline V gene encodes CDR1 MNHEY and CDR2 SMNVEV (reference sequence). V dropped 5 bases and J dropped 3 bases, with 19 bases sitting between them. There are 16 residues in the CDR3. This chain's CDR3 is CASSRTIRDREETQYF. Here the CDR3 DNA reads TGTGCCAGCAGTCGTACGATCCGAGACAGAGAAGAGACCCAGTACTTC.

The CDR3 sequence: CASSPRTGGGEQYF. CDR3 bases: TGTGCCAGCAGCCCCCGGACAGGGGGCGGCGAGCAGTACTTC. The chain recombines TRBV7-9 with TRBJ2-7; 11 nucleotides match TRBD1. CDR1 is SEHNR and CDR2 is FQNEAQ in the germline V gene (reference sequence). Trimming at V came to 5 bases and at J to 6 bases, leaving 6 bases not matched to a gene. The CDR3 contains 14 residues.

The V gene is TRBV11-3, the J gene TRBJ2-2, with D possibly TRBD2 on 5 matching bases. V was cut by 3 bases and J by 2 bases, with 10 bases left in between. CDR3 size: 15 residues. Germline values: CDR1 SGHNT, CDR2 YENEEA. The CDR3 here is CASSLTGINTGELFF. The CDR3 nucleotides are TGTGCCAGCAGCTTGACGGGGATTAACACCGGGGAGCTGTTTTTT.

The chain carries TRBV27 and TRBJ2-1; 13 bases line up with TRBD2. Germline V CDR1 and CDR2: MNHEY, SMNVEV (reference sequence). With V trimmed by 5 bases and J by 14 bases, 12 bases remained unmatched. The CDR3 consists of 15 residues. The CDR3 bases are TGTGCCAGCAGTCTGGACCTGGGACTAGCGGGACGGGAGTTCTTC. Encoded protein: CASSLDLGLAGREFF.

V and J are TRBV10-3 and TRBJ2-3; 9 bases match TRBD2. The germline V gene has CDR1 ENHRY and CDR2 SYGVKD. The trim removed 6 bases at V and 1 base at J, leaving 5 bases unmatched. The CDR3 totals 15 residues. CDR3 in amino acids: CAIRRLAEGTDTQYF. The CDR3 coding sequence is TGTGCCATCAGGCGACTAGCGGAAGGCACAGATACGCAGTATTTT.

CDR3 loop: CASSSRTGAQETQYF. CDR3 coding DNA: TGTGCCAGCAGTTCCCGGACAGGAGCACAAGAGACCCAGTACTTC. This chain connects TRBV6-6 to TRBJ2-5; 7 nucleotides line up with TRBD1. With V trimmed by 4 bases and J by 2 bases, 7 bases remained unmatched. This CDR3 is 15 amino acids long. CDR1 is MNHNY, CDR2 SVGAGI, per germline (reference sequence).

The chain recombines TRBV28 with TRBJ1-2; 10 bases match TRBD1. V gave up 4 bases and J gave up 5 bases; unmatched junction bases: 16. CDR1 is MDHEN, CDR2 SYDVKM, per germline. The length of the CDR3 is 18 residues. CDR3 nucleotides: TGTGCCAGCAGTTACTTCGGGACAGGGGACGTCGGGCTGTATGGCTACACCTTC. Its translation is CASSYFGTGDVGLYGYTF.

Written as DNA, the CDR3 is TGTGCCTGGAGTCGAACAGGGGGTTATGAAAAACTGTTTTTT. It specifies CAWSRTGGYEKLFF. J is TRBJ1-4 and V is TRBV30; 8 bases agree with TRBD1. From germline, CDR1 is GTSNPN and CDR2 SVGIG (reference sequence). The CDR3 spans 14 residues. After removal of 2 bases from V and 6 bases from J, the junction contained 5 bases not matched to a gene. The variable domain in full, completed from reference TRBV30 and TRBJ1-4, reads SQTIHQWPATLVQPVGSPLSLECTVEGTSNPNLYWYRQAAGRGLQLLFYSVGIGQISSEVPQNLSASRPQDRQFILSSKKLLLSDSGFYLCAWSRTGGYEKLFFGSGTQLSVL.

A note on this clone: Within the sample, other DNA sequences also encode this same CDR3. The chain carries TRBV28 and TRBJ2-1, with 11 bases fitting TRBD2. The CDR3 loop spans 15 amino acids. The ends lost 2 bases at V and 3 bases at J; junction bases unmatched: 0. Looked up from germline, CDR1 is MDHEN and CDR2 is SYDVKM. CDR3 DNA: TGTGCCAGCAGTTTACTAGCGGGAGGCTACAATGAGCAGTTCTTC. Protein sequence: CASSLLAGGYNEQFF.

With regard to this clone: The same CDR3 can be traced to other DNA sequences in this sample. The chain employs TRBV7-6 and TRBJ2-1; D not certain. The CDR3 runs 11 residues. Trimming cost V 4 bases and J 7 bases, with 5 bases left between them. Per the germline V gene, CDR1 is SGHVS and CDR2 is FNYEAQ. The CDR3 DNA sequence: TGTGCCAGCAGCTCAAGTAATGAGCAGTTCTTC. Protein: CASSSSNEQFF.

This chain joins TRBV9 and TRBJ1-2; TRBD1 aligns across 8 bases. V lost 0 bases to trimming and J lost 4 bases; unmatched junction nucleotides: 5. Germline V CDR1 and CDR2: SGDLS, YYNGEE. The CDR3 is made up of 15 amino acids. This chain's CDR3 is CASSVGSGGSYGYTF. The CDR3 DNA reads TGTGCCAGCAGCGTAGGCTCAGGGGGCAGCTATGGCTACACCTTC.

The chain couples TRBV6-1 to TRBJ2-2, with a tentative D call TRBD1 (5 bases). Germline loops: CDR1 MNHNS, CDR2 SASEGT. This CDR3 contains 18 residues. V was cut by 3 bases and J by 2 bases, with 19 bases left in between. The CDR3 here is CASSDDLGQDLNTGELFF. For the CDR3, the DNA is TGTGCCAGCAGTGACGACCTGGGGCAGGACCTAAACACCGGGGAGCTGTTTTTT.

This clone was counted once. J is TRBJ2-2 and V is TRBV7-9; 8 bases are shared with TRBD1. This CDR3 has 16 amino acids. In germline, CDR1 is SEHNR, CDR2 FQNEAQ (reference sequence). The J segment lost 2 bases and the V segment lost 7 bases, leaving 9 bases of the junction unmatched. DNA of the CDR3: TGTGCCAGCATCCCAAGTGGACAGGGAAACACCGGGGAGCTGTTTTTT. It yields the protein CASIPSGQGNTGELFF.

The genes are TRBV7-9 and TRBJ2-2; D may be TRBD1 or TRBD2 (6 bases each). CDR1 is SEHNR, CDR2 FQNEAQ, per germline (reference sequence). The ends were cut back, 7 bases at V and 1 base at J, with 16 bases in the middle. CDR3 length equals 16 residues. The CDR3 sequence is CASKGGETMNTGELFF. The DNA for the CDR3 is TGTGCCAGCAAGGGGGGTGAGACGATGAACACCGGGGAGCTGTTTTTT.